Described below is a single TCR beta chain sequence and its context. The antigen it binds to is not known. Base qualities were left out, and no much larger clone turns up one base away. Systemically healthy Caucasian individuals from Russia, some 40 in total and aged about 6 to 100 years, were included as donors. Around 10 milliliters of peripheral blood were collected from each donor into EDTA-treated Vacutainer tubes. Ficoll-Paque density-gradient centrifugation was used to isolate PBMCs, with at least 6.5 million per sample. Total RNA, at least 6 micrograms per sample, was extracted from PBMCs with Trizol reagent. For every donor, an aliquot of PBMCs went through flow cytometry to measure the percentages of naive CD45RAhigh/CD27high T cells. The CDR3 goes from the cysteine to the phenylalanine over 15 residues. The DNA shown is the 45-base CDR3, in frame from base 1. V ends up 8 bases short and J 4 bases short, with an unmatched junction base count of 11. The germline V gene sets CDR1 to SGHTA and CDR2 to FQGTGA.

These data originate in a study of blood T cells in healthy people across ages (dated by TCRdb to 2015 to 2017). About the full investigation: In model experiments, template switching captured about one uniquely barcoded TCR beta cDNA molecule for every two T cells. To track age-related changes in TCR beta repertoire diversity, the study relied on deep sequencing normalized with unique cDNA molecular identifiers. Four age groups were formed from the donors: young (average approximately 16 years), middle-aged (just under 40), aged (around 68) and long-lived (approximately 78). To avoid experimental bias, donors of different ages were distributed randomly across sequencing lanes. For two donors (one aged 18 to 29 and one aged 80 or older), the study analyzed two additional independent replicas of 1 million unique cDNA reads from the same blood draw. What the authors observed across the whole study: As age increased, observed TCR beta diversity per million T cells dropped in a roughly linear way, and a significant reduction was already evident by age 40. Since profiling was done on bulk unsorted PBMCs, naive and antigen-experienced compartments could not be conclusively compared. Compared with the aged group, the long-lived group had more naive CD4+ T cells, fewer expanded clones and increased TCR diversity, a pattern suggesting age selection. A strong correlation was found between observed TCR beta diversity and the percentage of naive T cells measured by flow cytometry. Total diversity estimates from one million sequenced T cells were considered lower bounds and underestimates. Because the CMV infection status of the donors was unknown, age-related changes in expanded clonotypes may potentially have been confounded.

The library came from 5' RACE. The second PCR ran for roughly 7 to 11 cycles and used a J-beta primer mix along with a sample-barcoded 5' primer. Each TCR beta cDNA molecule received a unique molecular identifier from a template-switch 5' adaptor carrying 12 random nucleotides. Each sample yielded at least 3 million CDR3-containing paired-end reads. First-strand cDNA was synthesized from all RNA with the Mint cDNA synthesis kit, primed by a TRBC-specific oligonucleotide. Following uracil-DNA glycosylase treatment, a first 18-cycle PCR with universal primers M1SS and BC2_uni_R was performed on all cDNA. On the authors' methods: Each sample was normalized by randomly selecting 1 million high-quality reads, each carrying a distinct molecular identifier. Reads sharing molecular identifiers were discarded rather than binned into consensus sequences. MiTCR, run with a Q25 quality threshold and the strictest error-elimination algorithm, handled CDR3 identification, clonotype clustering and error correction. A nonparametric unseen species model with Euler transformation was used to estimate a lower bound on total TCR beta diversity. TCRdb itself trimmed the public reads at Q25 with fastp, ran MiXCR and retained productive beta chains. Each entry is one CDR3 protein sequence, shown with its most common DNA and genes. The V and J calls were not made by the authors but by TCRdb's processing. This sample is represented by around 2 million distinct CDR3 sequences; around 42% of them were singletons. The ten largest clones capture under 25% of the sample.

The sample was blood. The rearranged chain carries TRBV7-3 and TRBJ1-1, with 9 bases matching TRBD1. The clonotype was recovered from a human donor in good health. CDR3 reads: CASFDLKTGGTEAFF. The DNA sequence reads TGTGCCAGCTTTGACCTGAAGACAGGGGGCACTGAAGCTTTCTTT.